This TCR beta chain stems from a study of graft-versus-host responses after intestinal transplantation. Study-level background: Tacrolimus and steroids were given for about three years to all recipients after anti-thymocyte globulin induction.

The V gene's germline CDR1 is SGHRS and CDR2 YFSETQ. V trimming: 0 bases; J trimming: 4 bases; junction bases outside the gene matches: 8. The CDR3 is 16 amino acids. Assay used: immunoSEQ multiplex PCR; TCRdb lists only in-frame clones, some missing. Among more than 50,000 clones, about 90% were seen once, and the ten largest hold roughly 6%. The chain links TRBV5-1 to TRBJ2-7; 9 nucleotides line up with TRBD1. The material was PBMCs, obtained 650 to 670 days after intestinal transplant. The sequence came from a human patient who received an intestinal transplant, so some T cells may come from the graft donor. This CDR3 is CASSLGSTGGVYEQYF. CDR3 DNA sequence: TGCGCCAGCAGCTTGGGGTCCACAGGGGGCGTTTACGAGCAGTACTTC.